This TCR beta chain appears in the sequencing data of a study of T-cell memory formation after mild COVID-19. Study in general: Clusters of TCRs were largely donor specific. Study-wide results and limits: Whereas later expanders leaned CD4+, clones contracting day 15 to 85 showed a balanced CD4/CD8 makeup. Confirmation of SARS-CoV-2 specificity was lacking for second-wave clones peaking day 37.

Germline V gene data show CDR1 as MNHEY and CDR2 as SVGAGI. CDR3 size: 12 residues. V shed 1 base and J shed 5 bases, with 5 bases lying between them. 5'RACE primed from the constant segment yielded TCR alpha and TCR beta cDNA libraries bearing sample barcodes and UMIs. TCRdb re-called the 5' RACE reads through MiXCR, storing one row per CDR3 protein. The sample includes 250,000 to 300,000 distinct CDR3 sequences, around 16% seen only once; the top ten take 20% to 25%. In regard to this clonotype: Its specificity is not known.

This sequence originates from a man between 18 and 29 years old who had mild COVID-19 (a few samples of this study predate the infection). Cell type and time point are not known. Sequenced input: PBMCs or a T cell subset sorted from them (not recorded which). V and J are TRBV6-5 and TRBJ1-1; D remains unclear. In nucleotides, the CDR3 is TGTGCCAGCAGTTACTTTGAGACTGAAGCTTTCTTT. Residues: CASSYFETEAFF.